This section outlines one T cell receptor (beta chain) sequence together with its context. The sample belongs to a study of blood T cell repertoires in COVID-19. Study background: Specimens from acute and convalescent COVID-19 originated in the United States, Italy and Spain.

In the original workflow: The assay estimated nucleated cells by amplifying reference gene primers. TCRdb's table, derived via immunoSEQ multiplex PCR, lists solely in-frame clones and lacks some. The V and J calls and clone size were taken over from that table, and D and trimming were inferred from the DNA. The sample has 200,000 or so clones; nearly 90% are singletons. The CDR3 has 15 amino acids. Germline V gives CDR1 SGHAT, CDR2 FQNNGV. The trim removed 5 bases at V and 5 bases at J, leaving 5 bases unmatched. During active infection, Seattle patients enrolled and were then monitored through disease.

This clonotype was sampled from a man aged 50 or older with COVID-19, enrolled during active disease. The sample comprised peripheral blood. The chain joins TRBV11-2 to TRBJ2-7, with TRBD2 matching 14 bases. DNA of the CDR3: TGTGCCAGCAGCCCCGGGACTAGCGGGGGCCACGAGCAGTACTTC. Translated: CASSPGTSGGHEQYF.